One and the same sample provided the 21 T cell receptor beta chains below, sequenced in a study of cytomegalovirus exposure and HLA in healthy donors. Primers included in the PCR were 60 Vbeta and 13 Jbeta primers. Assay: immunoSEQ multiplex PCR; the TCRdb copy retains only in-frame clones and omits some. This sample has 100,000 to 120,000 clones; around 72% occur once, and the top ten carry roughly 5%. The sequenced material came from PBMCs. The receptor source for this set is a male donor in good health and CMV-seronegative.

Turning to this clone: An end of the junction differs from the germline gene, which may be a read error. Different DNA sequences within this sample yield the same CDR3. The chain carries TRBV6-6 and TRBJ2-5; perhaps TRBD1 as D (5 bases). In germline, CDR1 is MNHNY, CDR2 SVGAGI (reference sequence). CDR3 length: 15 amino acids. The CDR3 loop is CASSYSGGQGETQYF. CDR3 in DNA: TGTGCCAGCAGCTACTCGGGTGGGCAGGGAGAGACCCAGTACTTC.

The V and J genes are TRBV27 and TRBJ1-6; possibly TRBD1 for D (5 bases). Germline CDR1 reads MNHEY; CDR2 reads SMNVEV (reference sequence). The CDR3 loop spans 14 amino acids. V was cut by 5 bases and J by 5 bases, with 10 bases left in between. CDR3 DNA sequence: TGTGCCAGCAGTGAACAGGCCAATAATTCACCCCTCCACTTT. Its protein product is CASSEQANNSPLHF.

The genes are TRBV29-1 and TRBJ2-3; 11 bases align to TRBD2. The CDR3 has 20 amino acids. V lost 2 bases, J lost 1 base, and 17 bases stayed unmatched. CDR1 and CDR2 (germline): SQVTM, ANQGSEA. The CDR3: CSVEIVVTSGKGRRTDTQYF. The CDR3 DNA is TGCAGCGTTGAAATAGTTGTGACTAGCGGGAAAGGCCGCCGCACAGATACGCAGTATTTT.

The J gene is TRBJ2-5, the V gene TRBV28; 7 bases line up with TRBD2. Trimming cost V 8 bases and J 3 bases; bases outside gene matches: 6. The CDR3 spans 13 residues. The V gene's germline CDR1 is MDHEN and CDR2 SYDVKM. The DNA of the CDR3 is TGTGCCAGCGGGGACTATCTAAAAGAGACCCAGTACTTC. As protein: CASGDYLKETQYF.

The chain uses TRBV9 and TRBJ2-2; no reliable D call. Germline CDR1 and CDR2: SGDLS and YYNGEE. This CDR3 is built from 14 residues. V lost 0 bases, J lost 1 base, and 4 bases lay in between. CDR3 loop: CASSVGGNTGELFF. The CDR3 DNA sequence: TGTGCCAGCAGCGTAGGCGGGAACACCGGGGAGCTGTTTTTT. Full variable domain (rest looked up from reference TRBV9 and TRBJ2-2): DSGVTQTPKHLITATGQRVTLRCSPRSGDLSVYWYQQSLDQGLQFLIQYYNGEERAKGNILERFSAQQFPDLHSELNLSSLELGDSALYFCASSVGGNTGELFFGEGSRLTVL.

The chain joins TRBV9 to TRBJ2-2, with 10 bases that match TRBD2. Germline V gene lookup returns CDR1 SGDLS and CDR2 YYNGEE. CDR3 length equals 17 residues. J gave up 2 bases and V 1 base, and 5 bases lay outside the gene matches. The CDR3 coding sequence is TGTGCCAGCAGCGTATGGGGGACTAGCGCAAACACCGGGGAGCTGTTTTTT. Translated, it gives CASSVWGTSANTGELFF.

This clone showed up just a few times. The genes are TRBV7-6 and TRBJ2-1, with 9 positions matching TRBD2. CDR1 SGHVS and CDR2 FNYEAQ come from the germline V gene. V shed 4 bases, J shed 7 bases, and the junction held 5 bases outside the gene matches. This CDR3 is built from 14 residues. CDR3 bases: TGTGCCAGCAGCTCGATAGCGGGAGCTAATGAGCAGTTCTTC. This sequence encodes CASSSIAGANEQFF.

This chain links TRBV7-2 with TRBJ2-7; TRBD2 matches at 10 bases. The junction had 11 bases not matched to a gene; V was cut back by 5 bases and J by 1 base. Germline V gives CDR1 SGHTA, CDR2 FQGNSA. The CDR3 covers 17 residues. CDR3 coding DNA: TGTGCCAGCAGCATTACTAGCGGGGTTACCTTATCCTACGAGCAGTACTTC. This gives the protein CASSITSGVTLSYEQYF.

CDR3 region: CASSQERLETQYF. The CDR3 region has the DNA TGCGCCAGCAGCCAAGAAAGACTAGAGACGCAGTATTTT. This sequence joins TRBV4-1 and TRBJ2-3; TRBD2 is a possible D gene (6 bases). V was clipped by 0 bases and J by 9 bases, with 10 bases between them. There are 13 residues in the CDR3. CDR1 and CDR2 from the germline V gene are MGHRA and YSYEKL.

The count of this clone is one. The chain links TRBV30 to TRBJ1-1; TRBD1 agrees at 11 bases. The CDR3 sequence is 16 residues long. Germline V lookup: CDR1 GTSNPN, CDR2 SVGIG (reference sequence). The ends lost 3 bases at V and 1 base at J; junction bases unmatched: 7. CDR3 sequence reads: CAWRGPGQGENTEAFF. Here the CDR3 DNA reads TGTGCCTGGAGAGGCCCGGGACAGGGGGAGAACACTGAAGCTTTCTTT.

Notes on this clone: Other DNA sequences within the sample encode an identical CDR3. This chain uses TRBV7-9 with TRBJ1-4, with a tentative D call TRBD1 (6 bases). Germline CDR1 SEHNR, CDR2 FQNEAQ (reference sequence). V was shortened by 5 bases and J by 4 bases, with 26 bases between the two germline ends. There are 19 residues in the CDR3. CDR3 residues: CASSHRARGEGGFNEKLFF. The CDR3 DNA sequence: TGTGCCAGCAGCCACCGGGCTCGAGGGGAGGGGGGCTTTAATGAAAAACTGTTTTTT.

This chain joins TRBV27 and TRBJ2-3, with no clear D. Germline values: CDR1 MNHEY, CDR2 SMNVEV (reference sequence). Trimming took 1 base from V and 0 from J, leaving 8 bases between them. This CDR3 is 15 amino acids long. The CDR3 region has the DNA TGTGCCAGCAGTTTATTGTTTACTAGCACAGATACGCAGTATTTT. Translation gives CASSLLFTSTDTQYF.

This clone has only one observation. The chain joins TRBV7-9 to TRBJ2-7, with D perhaps TRBD1 (6 bases). Per germline, CDR1 SEHNR and CDR2 FQNEAQ (reference sequence). The CDR3 sequence is 14 residues long. Trimming removed 5 bases from V and 2 bases from J, with 13 bases in between. The CDR3 region has the DNA TGTGCCAGCAGCATGGGGACAAGAACCTACGAGCAGTACTTC. Translated, it gives CASSMGTRTYEQYF.

The rearrangement links TRBV28 to TRBJ2-5, with TRBD1 matching over 7 bases. CDR1 is MDHEN, CDR2 SYDVKM, per germline. The CDR3 consists of 16 residues. V gave up 2 bases and J gave up 2 bases; unmatched junction bases: 8. The CDR3 nucleotides read TGTGCCAGCAGTTTAGGGGACAGTACAAGACAAGAGACCCAGTACTTC. It yields the protein CASSLGDSTRQETQYF. Complete variable domain (other parts from reference TRBV28 and TRBJ2-5): DVKVTQSSRYLVKRTGEKVFLECVQDMDHENMFWYRQDPGLGLRLIYFSYDVKMKEKGDIPEGYSVSREKKERFSLILESASTNQTSMYLCASSLGDSTRQETQYFGPGTRLLVL.

The chain carries TRBV4-3 and TRBJ2-7, with D perhaps TRBD2 (5 bases). Trimming removed 2 bases from V and 2 bases from J, with 13 bases in between. The CDR3 runs 15 residues. Germline V gene data show CDR1 as LGHNA and CDR2 as YSLEER. CDR3 DNA sequence: TGCGCCAGCAGCCAACAACCACTAGGCACCTACGAGCAGTACTTC. Translation gives CASSQQPLGTYEQYF.

V gene TRBV29-1 combines with J gene TRBJ2-7; a weak D match, TRBD1 (5 bases). Trimming left V 4 bases short and J 4 bases short, with 14 bases between. Germline V CDR1 and CDR2: SQVTM, ANQGSEA. This CDR3 is 13 amino acids long. The CDR3 DNA reads as TGCAGCGTTGGGGGCGTACTTATATACGAGCAGTACTTC. It encodes CSVGGVLIYEQYF.

The chain joins TRBV4-2 to TRBJ2-7; D might be TRBD2 (6 bases). V lost 5 bases to trimming and J lost 3 bases, with 20 bases between them. Germline V lookup: CDR1 LGHNA, CDR2 YNFKEQ. This CDR3 spans 16 amino acids. CDR3 protein: CASSVAGTDVIYEQYF. As DNA, the CDR3 is TGTGCCAGCAGCGTAGCCGGGACTGACGTAATCTACGAGCAGTACTTC.

The V and J genes are TRBV21-1 and TRBJ1-5; the tabulated D call, TRBD1, remains unverified against the DNA. TRBV21-1 constitutes a pseudogene. The length of the CDR3 is 17 residues. Here the CDR3 reads CASSTHTGTRTNQPQHF. CDR3 nucleotide sequence: TGTGCCAGCAGCACCCATACCGGGACACGGACGAATCAGCCCCAGCATTTT.

The chain recombines TRBV29-1 with TRBJ2-1, with TRBD2 matching over 9 bases. Germline assignment: CDR1 SQVTM and CDR2 ANQGSEA. This CDR3 contains 17 residues. Trimming cost V 2 bases and J 7 bases; bases outside gene matches: 15. CDR3 amino acids: CSVEPVGLAGVRNEQFF. The CDR3 DNA sequence: TGCAGCGTTGAACCGGTAGGATTAGCGGGAGTGAGGAATGAGCAGTTCTTC.

V usage is TRBV5-1 and J usage is TRBJ2-2; D unresolved. Germline V gene lookup returns CDR1 SGHRS and CDR2 YFSETQ. Trimming pared 3 bases from V and 4 bases from J, leaving 10 bases between. The CDR3 is 14 amino acids. CDR3 region: CASSYLRSTGELFF. The CDR3 DNA reads TGCGCCAGCAGCTACCTTAGGAGCACCGGGGAGCTGTTTTTT.

CDR3 in DNA: TGTGCCAGCAGCTCCCCGACAGCTGAACCCTCTGGGGCCAACGTCCTGACTTTC. As protein: CASSSPTAEPSGANVLTF. The rearrangement uses TRBV7-2 and TRBJ2-6; a weak D match, TRBD1 (5 bases). V was cut by 4 bases and J by 0 bases, with 16 bases left in between. CDR3 length equals 18 residues. Germline values: CDR1 SGHTA, CDR2 FQGNSA.